These 13 T cell receptor beta chains were all obtained from the same sample, sequenced in a study of control samples from healthy donors and cancer patients (TCRdb year 2020). The library was made by the immunoSEQ multiplex PCR assay. TCRdb limited this immuneACCESS table to in-frame rearrangements with V and J called. A share of clones is missing; checked studies link under half to unresolved V genes, and the rest is unexplained. Within this sample are more than 95,000 clones, with approximately 93% of them counted one time only. Together, the top ten hold 8% of the sample. Sequenced sample: blood. All receptors derive from a man in his late teens or twenties in good health.

The V gene is TRBV2, the J gene TRBJ1-1, with D hard to call. This CDR3 is built from 13 residues. V was clipped by 10 bases and J by 1 base, with 13 bases between them. CDR1 and CDR2 (germline): SNHLY, FYNNEI. This CDR3 is CAITPDGNTEAFF. The CDR3 region has the DNA TGTGCCATCACGCCGGACGGGAACACTGAAGCTTTCTTT.

V usage is TRBV11-2 and J usage is TRBJ1-1, with D possibly being TRBD1 (5 bases). CDR1 SGHAT and CDR2 FQNNGV come from the germline V gene. V gave up 5 bases and J gave up 4 bases, with 17 bases separating them. The CDR3 runs 15 residues. This chain's CDR3 is CASSTSKTAGTEAFF. CDR3 sequence (DNA): TGTGCCAGCAGCACTAGCAAGACAGCTGGCACTGAAGCTTTCTTT.

This chain links TRBV6-1 with TRBJ1-5, with TRBD1 as a possible D gene (6 bases). Trimming stripped 2 bases from V and 4 bases from J, with 12 bases between. The CDR3 covers 15 residues. In germline, CDR1 is MNHNS, CDR2 SASEGT. CDR3: CASSETNTGNQPQHF. The CDR3 DNA sequence: TGTGCCAGCAGTGAAACTAATACAGGGAATCAGCCCCAGCATTTT.

The chain carries TRBV28 and TRBJ1-1; perhaps TRBD1 as D (5 bases). V was shortened by 2 bases and J by 0 bases, with 13 bases between the two germline ends. Germline V lookup: CDR1 MDHEN, CDR2 SYDVKM. CDR3 length: 16 amino acids. This CDR3 is CASSLQGIRMNTEAFF. CDR3 coding DNA: TGTGCCAGCAGTTTACAGGGAATTCGCATGAACACTGAAGCTTTCTTT.

The chain couples TRBV13 to TRBJ1-2; D gene ambiguous. The CDR3 length is 15 residues. Germline values: CDR1 PRHDT, CDR2 FYEKMQ (reference sequence). Trimming left V 0 bases short and J 4 bases short, with 12 bases between. CDR3 coding DNA: TGTGCCAGCAGCTTAGGGGCTAAACTGGTCTATGGCTACACCTTC. Translating it yields CASSLGAKLVYGYTF.

J is TRBJ1-4 and V is TRBV30; D remains ambiguous. This CDR3 is built from 15 residues. The V and J ends lost 2 bases and 0 bases respectively, with 10 bases between them. CDR1 and CDR2 (germline): GTSNPN, SVGIG (reference sequence). The CDR3, as DNA: TGTGCCTGGAGTTTGTGGATTGCAACTAATGAAAAACTGTTTTTT. Amino acid sequence: CAWSLWIATNEKLFF.

The gene calls are TRBV4-1 and TRBJ1-2; a possible D gene is TRBD1 (5 bases). The V gene's germline CDR1 is MGHRA and CDR2 YSYEKL. Trimming stripped 2 bases from V and 6 bases from J, with 22 bases between. CDR3 length: 17 amino acids. In DNA, the CDR3 is TGCGCCAGCAGCCAATTTGCCAAGAGCGGGGGGACGCATGGCTACACCTTC. This encodes CASSQFAKSGGTHGYTF.

The rearrangement links TRBV30 to TRBJ2-2; 10 bases line up with TRBD1. CDR1 GTSNPN and CDR2 SVGIG come from the germline V gene (reference sequence). The trim removed 6 bases at V and 5 bases at J, leaving 9 bases unmatched. The CDR3 sequence is 15 residues long. CDR3 loop: CACKLGTGETGELFF. The CDR3 DNA sequence: TGTGCCTGTAAGCTGGGGACAGGGGAGACCGGGGAGCTGTTTTTT.

The gene calls are TRBV19 and TRBJ2-3; 12 bases map to TRBD2. Losses at the gene ends were 5 bases for V and 3 bases for J; bases not matched to a gene: 9. This CDR3 region has 17 residues. CDR1 and CDR2 from the germline V gene are LNHDA and SQIVND (reference sequence). For the CDR3, the DNA is TGTGCCAGTAGTCCTCCTTCACTAGCGGGAGGAACAGATACGCAGTATTTT. Its translation: CASSPPSLAGGTDTQYF.

The chain is built from TRBV7-8 and TRBJ2-1; 10 nucleotides align to TRBD2. Germline trimming cut 6 bases from V and 10 bases from J; bases unmatched to any gene: 9. The CDR3 is made up of 14 amino acids. The germline CDR1 and CDR2 sequences are SGHVS and FQNEAQ. For the CDR3, the DNA is TGTGCCAGCAGTAGAGCGGGGGGGATTGTAGAGCAGTTCTTC. Its protein is CASSRAGGIVEQFF. Supplemented by reference TRBV7-8 and TRBJ2-1, the full variable domain reads GAGVSQSPRYKVAKRGQDVALRCDPISGHVSLFWYQQALGQGPEFLTYFQNEAQLDKSGLPSDRFFAERPEGSVSTLKIQRTQQEDSAVYLCASSRAGGIVEQFFGPGTRLTVL.

This chain joins TRBV10-3 and TRBJ2-1; 9 positions match TRBD1. This CDR3 is built from 15 residues. V shed 8 bases and J 5 bases; nucleotides not matched to a gene: 10. Germline V gives CDR1 ENHRY, CDR2 SYGVKD. The CDR3 loop is CAILVRDRANNEQFF. The CDR3 nucleotides read TGTGCCATCCTAGTCCGGGACAGGGCGAACAATGAGCAGTTCTTC.

This sequence joins TRBV4-2 and TRBJ2-5; D is undetermined. The CDR3 totals 13 residues. Germline V gene sequence: CDR1 LGHNA, CDR2 YNFKEQ. V lost 0 bases and J 4 bases, leaving 6 bases between the germline ends. In nucleotides, the CDR3 is TGTGCCAGCAGCCAAGAGTTGGCAGAGACCCAGTACTTC. It yields the protein CASSQELAETQYF.

The chain combines TRBV18 with TRBJ1-2, with TRBD1 as a possible D gene (6 bases). V gave up 2 bases and J gave up 4 bases, with 17 bases separating them. Looked up from germline, CDR1 is KGHSH and CDR2 is LQKENI. There are 16 residues in the CDR3. The CDR3 coding sequence is TGTGCCAGCTCACCAGCGACAGGCCGCGTAGGCTATGGCTACACCTTC. Its translation: CASSPATGRVGYGYTF.